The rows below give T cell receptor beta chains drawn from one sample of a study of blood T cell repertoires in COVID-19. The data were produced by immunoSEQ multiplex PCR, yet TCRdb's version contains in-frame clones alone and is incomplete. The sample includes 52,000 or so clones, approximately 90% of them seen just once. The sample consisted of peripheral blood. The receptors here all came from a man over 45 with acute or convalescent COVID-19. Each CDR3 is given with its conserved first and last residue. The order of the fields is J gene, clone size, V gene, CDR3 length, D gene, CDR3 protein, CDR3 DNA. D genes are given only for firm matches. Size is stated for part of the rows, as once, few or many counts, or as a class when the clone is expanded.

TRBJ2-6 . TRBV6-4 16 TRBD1 CASSDSGGAGANVLTF TGTGCCAGCAGTGACTCAGGGGGCGCTGGGGCCAACGTCCTGACTTTC
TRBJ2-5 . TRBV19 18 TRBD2 CASSVRGGVYEFGETQYF TGTGCCAGTAGTGTCCGGGGGGGCGTGTATGAATTCGGAGAGACCCAGTACTTC
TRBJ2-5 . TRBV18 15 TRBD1 CASSPRQGDQETQYF TGTGCCAGCTCACCACGACAGGGGGATCAAGAGACCCAGTACTTC
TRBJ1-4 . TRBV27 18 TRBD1 CASSLSARTGPTNEKLFF TGTGCCAGCAGTTTATCCGCCCGGACAGGCCCAACTAATGAAAAACTGTTTTTT
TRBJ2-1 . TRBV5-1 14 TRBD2 CASSLQRGYNEQFF TGCGCCAGCAGCTTGCAGCGGGGATACAATGAGCAGTTCTTC
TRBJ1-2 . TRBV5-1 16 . CASSLEDGGSNYGYTF TGCGCCAGCAGCTTGGAGGACGGAGGATCTAACTATGGCTACACCTTC
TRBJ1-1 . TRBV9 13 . CASSVAIGQEAFF TGTGCCAGCAGCGTGGCCATCGGACAGGAAGCTTTCTTT
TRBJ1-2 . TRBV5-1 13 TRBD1 CASNPGQGYGYTF TGCGCCAGCAATCCGGGACAGGGCTATGGCTACACCTTC
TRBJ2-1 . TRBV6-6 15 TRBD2 CASSIGLAEGREQFF TGTGCCAGCAGCATAGGACTAGCGGAGGGGAGGGAGCAGTTCTTC
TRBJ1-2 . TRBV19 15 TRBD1 CASFRTQGTSHGYTF TGTGCCAGTTTTCGAACACAGGGGACAAGCCATGGCTACACCTTC
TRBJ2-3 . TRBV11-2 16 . CASSLDPGVLADTQYF TGTGCCAGCAGCTTAGATCCAGGGGTTTTGGCAGATACGCAGTATTTT
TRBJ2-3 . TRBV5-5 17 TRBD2 CASSLAGAGGGTDTQYF TGTGCCAGCAGCTTGGCCGGTGCGGGAGGGGGCACAGATACGCAGTATTTT
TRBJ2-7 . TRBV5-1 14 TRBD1 CASCKVIQGDEQYF TGCGCCAGCTGCAAGGTCATACAGGGGGACGAGCAGTACTTC
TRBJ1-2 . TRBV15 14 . CATSRDPQGRGYTF TGTGCCACCAGCAGAGACCCACAGGGTCGTGGCTACACCTTC
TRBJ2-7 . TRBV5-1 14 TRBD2 CASSQTGTTYEQYF TGCGCCAGCAGCCAGACCGGGACTACCTACGAGCAGTACTTC
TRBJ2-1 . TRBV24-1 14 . CATSDWGLRTEQFF TGTGCCACCAGTGATTGGGGACTCCGAACTGAGCAGTTCTTC
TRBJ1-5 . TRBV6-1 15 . CASSEGAVTDQPQHF TGTGCCAGCAGTGAAGGGGCAGTCACTGATCAGCCCCAGCATTTT
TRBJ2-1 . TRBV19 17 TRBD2 CASSIPRGLVSYNEQFF TGTGCCAGTAGTATACCCCGAGGACTAGTGTCCTACAATGAGCAGTTCTTC
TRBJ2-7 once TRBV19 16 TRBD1 CASSIGTGQGMYEQYF TGTGCCAGTAGTATAGGAACGGGACAGGGTATGTACGAGCAGTACTTC
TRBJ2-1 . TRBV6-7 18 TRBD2 CASSYSGGPSGSMGEQFF TGTGCCAGCAGTTACTCGGGGGGCCCTAGCGGGAGTATGGGTGAGCAGTTCTTC
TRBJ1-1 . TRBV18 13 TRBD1 CASSEQGGTEAFF TGTGCCAGCTCAGAACAGGGGGGTACTGAAGCTTTCTTT
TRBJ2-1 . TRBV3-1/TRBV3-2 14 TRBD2 CASSLRTSMDEQFF TGTGCCAGCAGCCTACGGACTAGCATGGATGAGCAGTTCTTC
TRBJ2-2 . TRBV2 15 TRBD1 CASRRTGGRTGELFF TGTGCCAGCAGAAGGACAGGGGGGCGGACCGGGGAGCTGTTTTTT
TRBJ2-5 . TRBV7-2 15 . CASSLASQGQETQYF TGTGCCAGCAGCTTAGCATCACAGGGCCAGGAGACCCAGTACTTC
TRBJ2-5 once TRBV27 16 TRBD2 CASSLRGAGPWETQYF TGTGCCAGCAGTTTAAGAGGAGCGGGACCCTGGGAGACCCAGTACTTC
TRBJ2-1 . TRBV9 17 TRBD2 CASSSDIAGGPGNEQFF TGTGCCAGCAGCAGCGATATAGCGGGAGGGCCAGGTAATGAGCAGTTCTTC
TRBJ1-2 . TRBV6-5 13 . CASRIQNNYGYTF TGTGCCAGCAGGATACAGAATAACTATGGCTACACCTTC
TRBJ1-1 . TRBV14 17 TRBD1 CASSHRGQGAQDTEAFF TGTGCCAGCAGCCATCGGGGACAGGGGGCGCAGGACACTGAAGCTTTCTTT
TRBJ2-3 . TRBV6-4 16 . CASSDGGGITTDTQYF TGTGCCAGCAGTGACGGTGGGGGGATCACCACAGATACGCAGTATTTT
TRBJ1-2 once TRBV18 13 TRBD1 CASSPDRGYGYTF TGTGCCAGCTCACCGGACAGGGGGTATGGCTACACCTTC
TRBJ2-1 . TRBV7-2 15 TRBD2 CASRKTSGRLSEQFF TGTGCCAGCAGGAAGACTAGCGGGAGGTTGAGTGAGCAGTTCTTC
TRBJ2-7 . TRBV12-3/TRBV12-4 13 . CASSLRAGYEQYF TGTGCCAGCAGTTTGAGGGCGGGATACGAGCAGTACTTC
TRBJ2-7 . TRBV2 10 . CASGVGRQYF TGTGCCAGCGGGGTGGGGCGGCAGTACTTC
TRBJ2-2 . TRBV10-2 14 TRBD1 CASIGQGRTGELFF TGCGCCAGCATCGGACAGGGCCGGACCGGGGAGCTGTTTTTT
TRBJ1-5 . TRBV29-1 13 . CSVSKGADQPQHF TGCAGCGTTTCAAAAGGGGCAGATCAGCCCCAGCATTTT
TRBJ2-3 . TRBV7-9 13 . CASSFGSQDTQYF TGTGCCAGCAGCTTCGGTAGTCAAGATACGCAGTATTTT
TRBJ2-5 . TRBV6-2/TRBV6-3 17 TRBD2 CASSKRGLAGAVETQYF TGTGCCAGCAGTAAACGTGGACTAGCGGGAGCGGTAGAGACCCAGTACTTC
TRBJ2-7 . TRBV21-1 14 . CASNLDRVAYEQYF TGTGCCAGCAACCTAGACAGGGTCGCCTACGAGCAGTACTTC